These 6 T cell receptor beta chains came from one sample sequenced in a study of radiation and T cells in renal cell carcinoma. This table comes from immunoSEQ multiplex PCR, and its TCRdb copy is limited to in-frame clones, with some not included. The top ten clones hold around 4% of a sample with 150,000 or so clones, approximately 90% of them seen once. The time point: baseline pretreatment blood. Stated treatment: 15 Gy SBRT to primary tumor, nephrectomy 4 weeks later. This specimen consisted of blood, obtained from a patient whose treatment included radiotherapy and nephrectomy. The receptors originated from a woman in her 70s with renal cell carcinoma.

This clone occurred once. The DNA of the CDR3 is TGTGCCAGCTCCTCGACAGATAGCAATCAGCCCCAGCATTTT. This codes for CASSSTDSNQPQHF. The chain recombines TRBV18 with TRBJ1-5; the D gene is possibly TRBD1 (5 bases). The CDR3 runs to 14 residues. Trimming cost V 6 bases and J 0 bases, with 9 bases left between them. The germline V gene has CDR1 KGHSH and CDR2 LQKENI.

V and J are TRBV14 and TRBJ2-3; 10 bases agree with TRBD2. The CDR3 loop spans 13 amino acids. Germline CDR1 is SGHDN and CDR2 is FVKESK. Germline trimming cut 1 base from V and 14 bases from J; bases unmatched to any gene: 6. The CDR3 nucleotides are TGTGCCAGCAGCCAAGTTGGAGCGGGGGGGTCGTATTTT. Translation: CASSQVGAGGSYF.

The chain employs TRBV19 and TRBJ1-2; D not certain. Trimming pared 0 bases from V and 1 base from J, leaving 12 bases between. CDR1 is LNHDA, CDR2 SQIVND, per germline (reference sequence). This CDR3 is built from 16 residues. For the CDR3, the DNA is TGTGCCAGTAGTATAGACGGACGGGCGAATAACTATGGCTACACCTTC. It codes for CASSIDGRANNYGYTF.

The CDR3 coding sequence is TGTGCCAGCAGCCTCTCGAATAAGGTTGTGGTGAACACTGAAGCTTTCTTT. Its translation: CASSLSNKVVVNTEAFF. This chain links TRBV5-4 with TRBJ1-1, with D unclear. Germline CDR1 SGHNT, CDR2 YYREEE (reference sequence). This CDR3 region has 17 residues. The V gene lost 4 bases and the J gene lost 0 bases, with 19 bases spanning the gap. Full variable domain (outside the CDR3, taken from reference TRBV5-4 and TRBJ1-1): ETGVTQSPTHLIKTRGQQVTLRCSSQSGHNTVSWYQQALGQGPQFIFQYYREEENGRGNFPPRFSGLQFPNYSSELNVNALELDDSALYLCASSLSNKVVVNTEAFFGQGTRLTVV.

The J gene is TRBJ1-1, the V gene TRBV19; D gene ambiguous. Germline V gene sequence: CDR1 LNHDA, CDR2 SQIVND (reference sequence). The V gene lost 4 bases and the J gene lost 0 bases, with 9 bases spanning the gap. The CDR3 extends over 14 amino acids. In DNA form, the CDR3 reads TGTGCCAGTAGTAAGGACTCCATGAACACTGAAGCTTTCTTT. Residues: CASSKDSMNTEAFF.

The gene calls are TRBV18 and TRBJ2-3, with D hard to call. In germline, CDR1 is KGHSH, CDR2 LQKENI. CDR3 length: 12 amino acids. The V gene lost 2 bases and the J gene lost 6 bases, with 6 bases spanning the gap. This CDR3 is CASSPLPDTQYF. In DNA form, the CDR3 reads TGTGCCAGCTCACCATTACCGGATACGCAGTATTTT.